This T cell receptor beta chain was recorded in a study of blood T cell repertoires in COVID-19 (dated by TCRdb to about 2020). For the study in its entirety: The collaborator samples originated in the United States, Italy and Spain and spanned the acute and convalescent phases of COVID-19. A de-identified subject ID, COVID-19 status, age in years and sex were almost always included in the sample metadata. The material from the prospective study consisted of cDNA or gDNA derived from T cells, B-cell-depleted T cells, or PBMCs. Deeply sampled blood TCRbeta repertoires from subjects exposed to, actively infected with, or recovered from COVID-19 were included in the dataset. Where available, HLA class I and class II types were taken from metadata supplied by the sample provider and were not determined by assay-based typing. The samples were drawn from two sources: the first 160 participants of the ongoing ImmuneRACE study, and fewer than 1,500 subjects contributed by 6 global collaborators. The repertoires were made available in a free public database intended to serve as a resource for research on the immune response to SARS-CoV-2. Study-level results and caveats: The amount of clinical and demographic metadata varied by source and participant and was provided uncurated.

At the junction V is shortened by 0 bases and J by 5 bases; bases outside the gene matches: 9. Via the germline V gene, CDR1 is SGHRS and CDR2 YFSETQ. The CDR3 starts with the cysteine, ends with the phenylalanine, and has 17 residues. Of the read, only the CDR3 DNA is kept; its 51 bases are in frame from base 1. Whole blood was collected in K2EDTA tubes by collaborating institutions according to the institutions' own protocols. For TCRbeta analysis, collaborators shipped samples in one of three forms: frozen whole blood, isolated PBMCs, or DNA extracted from either of those sample types. This clone appeared a single time. The antigen this receptor binds is unknown. No much larger clone is present one base from it, and per-base qualities are unavailable. The immunoSEQ Assay, a bias-controlled multiplex PCR, was used to amplify TCRbeta CDR3 regions from genomic DNA. As for how the authors treated the data: The number of nucleated cells in each sample was estimated from the amplification of reference gene primers within the assay. Sequence reads were collapsed and filtered to measure the absolute abundance of every unique TCRbeta CDR3 rearrangement. For each sample, productive Simpson clonality was calculated as the square root of Simpson's diversity index over productive rearrangements. The immuneACCESS repertoire file appears here via TCRdb, limited to in-frame rearrangements. These files lack a portion of the clones; in checked studies, under half of the deficit traces to unresolved V genes, and the cause of the others is not known. V and J calls and clone size are those listed in that table; D and trimming were worked out from the DNA. For this sample there are about 100,000 clones; about 80% appear just once. The ten largest clones add up to 9.5% to 13% of the sample.

Input material: peripheral blood. The TCR comes from an older woman with acute or convalescent COVID-19. The chain was built from TRBV5-1 and TRBJ2-1, and TRBD1 matches 9 of the central bases. The nucleotide sequence reads as follows: TGCGCCAGCAGCTTGGCCCTCGGACAGGGGAGGAACAATGAGCAGTTCTTC. Translation gives CASSLALGQGRNNEQFF.